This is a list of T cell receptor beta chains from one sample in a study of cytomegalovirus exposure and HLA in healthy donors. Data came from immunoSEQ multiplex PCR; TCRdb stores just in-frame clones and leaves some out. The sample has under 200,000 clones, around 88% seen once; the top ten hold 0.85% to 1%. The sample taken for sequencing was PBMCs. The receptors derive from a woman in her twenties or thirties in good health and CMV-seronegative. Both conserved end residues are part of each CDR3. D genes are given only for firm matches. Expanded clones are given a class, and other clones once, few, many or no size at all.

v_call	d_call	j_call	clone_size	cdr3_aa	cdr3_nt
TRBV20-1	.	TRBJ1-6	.	CSAGASAPLHF	TGCAGTGCGGGGGCCTCGGCACCCCTCCACTTT
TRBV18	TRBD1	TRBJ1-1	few	CASSPRDRNTEAFF	TGTGCCAGCTCACCAAGGGACAGGAACACTGAAGCTTTCTTT
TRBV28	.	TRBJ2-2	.	CASSPFGGSLANTGELFF	TGTGCCAGCAGTCCCTTTGGAGGGTCCCTCGCGAACACCGGGGAGCTGTTTTTT
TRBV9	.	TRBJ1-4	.	CASSDTGSLGEKLFF	TGTGCCAGCAGCGATACAGGGTCCCTAGGAGAAAAACTGTTTTTT
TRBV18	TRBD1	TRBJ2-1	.	CASSPIGQEYNEQFF	TGTGCCAGCTCACCAATAGGACAGGAATACAATGAGCAGTTCTTC
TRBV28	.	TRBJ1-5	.	CASSPPGGVGNQPQHF	TGTGCCAGCAGTCCCCCCGGAGGGGTTGGCAATCAGCCCCAGCATTTT
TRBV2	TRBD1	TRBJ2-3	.	CASSEAGTGRPDTQYF	TGTGCCAGCAGTGAGGCCGGGACAGGTCGCCCAGATACGCAGTATTTT
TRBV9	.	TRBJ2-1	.	CASSVGQRNEQFF	TGTGCCAGCAGCGTAGGACAGAGAAATGAGCAGTTCTTC
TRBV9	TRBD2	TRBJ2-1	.	CASSARGGHNEQFF	TGTGCCAGCAGCGCCCGGGGGGGCCACAATGAGCAGTTCTTC
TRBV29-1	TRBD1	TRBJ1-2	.	CSVARQGKRGYTF	TGCAGCGTTGCCCGACAGGGTAAGAGAGGCTACACCTTC
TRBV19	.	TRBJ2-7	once	CASSIQDLRSYEQYF	TGTGCCAGTAGTATCCAGGACTTACGCTCCTACGAGCAGTACTTC
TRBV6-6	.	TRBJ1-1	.	CASSYSQGNTEAFF	TGTGCCAGCAGTTACTCTCAGGGAAACACTGAAGCTTTCTTT
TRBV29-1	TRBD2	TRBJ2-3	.	CSVDERGPTDTQYF	TGCAGCGTTGATGAGCGGGGGCCCACAGATACGCAGTATTTT
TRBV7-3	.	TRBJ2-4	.	CASSPTTGLAKNIQYF	TGTGCCAGCAGCCCCACGACAGGTCTAGCCAAAAACATTCAGTACTTC
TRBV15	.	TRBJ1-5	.	CATSRRGGRRNQPQHF	TGTGCCACCAGCAGGCGGGGGGGCAGGAGAAATCAGCCCCAGCATTTT
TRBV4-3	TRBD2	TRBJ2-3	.	CASSQDWRGVVSDTQYF	TGCGCCAGCAGCCAAGATTGGCGGGGGGTGGTTTCCGATACGCAGTATTTT
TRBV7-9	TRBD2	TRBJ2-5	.	CASSLPPTSGGLETQYF	TGTGCCAGCAGCTTACCCCCGACTAGCGGGGGCTTGGAGACCCAGTACTTC
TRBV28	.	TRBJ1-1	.	CASSDSTGPGTEAFF	TGTGCCAGCAGTGACAGTACAGGGCCCGGCACTGAAGCTTTCTTT
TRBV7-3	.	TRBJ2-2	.	CASSPQGGTGELFF	TGTGCCAGCAGCCCTCAGGGTGGGACCGGGGAGCTGTTTTTT
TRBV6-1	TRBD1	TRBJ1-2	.	CASSAEGAVHYGYTF	TGTGCCAGCAGCGCCGAGGGGGCGGTTCACTATGGCTACACCTTC
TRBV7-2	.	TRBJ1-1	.	CASSSDIYAPEAFF	TGTGCCAGCAGTTCCGACATCTATGCCCCTGAAGCTTTCTTT
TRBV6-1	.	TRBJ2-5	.	CASSGGLAETQYF	TGTGCCAGCAGTGGAGGGCTTGCCGAGACCCAGTACTTC
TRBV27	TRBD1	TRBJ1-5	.	CASSSGTGNQPQHF	TGTGCCAGCAGTTCCGGGACAGGGAATCAGCCCCAGCATTTT
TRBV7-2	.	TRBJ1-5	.	CASSLVGSWQPQHF	TGTGCCAGCAGCTTAGTGGGGAGTTGGCAGCCCCAGCATTTT
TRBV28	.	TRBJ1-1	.	CASSRTWDFPNTEAFF	TGTGCCAGCAGTCGGACTTGGGACTTCCCGAACACTGAAGCTTTCTTT
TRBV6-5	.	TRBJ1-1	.	CASRPQDRPNTEAFF	TGTGCCAGCAGACCCCAGGACAGACCCAACACTGAAGCTTTCTTT
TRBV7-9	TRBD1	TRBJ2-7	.	CASSGRGQGTYEQYF	TGTGCCAGCAGCGGAAGGGGACAGGGGACTTACGAGCAGTACTTC
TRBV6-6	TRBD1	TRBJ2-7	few	CASSYSGQVYEQYF	TGTGCCAGCAGTTACTCGGGACAGGTCTACGAGCAGTACTTC
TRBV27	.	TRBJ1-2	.	CASSSNGQFYGYTF	TGTGCCAGCAGTTCAAACGGACAGTTCTATGGCTACACCTTC
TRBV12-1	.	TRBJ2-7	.	CASSCSGTACYEQYF	TGTGCCAGCAGCTGTTCCGGGACAGCATGCTACGAGCAGTACTTC
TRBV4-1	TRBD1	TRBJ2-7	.	CASSQPDRGPYEQYF	TGCGCCAGCAGCCAGCCGGACAGGGGCCCCTACGAGCAGTACTTC
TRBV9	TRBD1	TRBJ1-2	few	CASSVGRQGDGYTF	TGTGCCAGCAGCGTAGGGAGACAGGGTGACGGCTACACCTTC
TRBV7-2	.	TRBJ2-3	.	CASSLQGGPGTDTQYF	TGTGCCAGCAGCCTCCAGGGGGGCCCGGGCACAGATACGCAGTATTTT
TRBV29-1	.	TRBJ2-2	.	CSVGIGDKDGELFF	TGCAGCGTTGGCATAGGCGACAAGGACGGGGAGCTGTTTTTT
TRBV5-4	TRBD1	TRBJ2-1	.	CASSSGQGVSNEQFF	TGTGCCAGCAGCTCGGGACAGGGTGTGAGCAATGAGCAGTTCTTC
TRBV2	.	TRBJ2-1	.	CASSEKQGRLMNEQFF	TGTGCCAGCAGCGAAAAACAGGGAAGGTTGATGAATGAGCAGTTCTTC
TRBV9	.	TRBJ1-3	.	CASTGSSGNTIYF	TGTGCCAGCACCGGTAGCTCTGGAAACACCATATATTTT
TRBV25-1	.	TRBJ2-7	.	CASMREYEQYF	TGTGCCAGCATGAGGGAATACGAGCAGTACTTC
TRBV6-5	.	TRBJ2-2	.	CASSTGQSTGELFF	TGTGCCAGCAGTACGGGACAAAGCACCGGGGAGCTGTTTTTT
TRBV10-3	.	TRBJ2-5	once	CAISPGPATGETQYF	TGTGCCATCAGTCCGGGGCCCGCCACAGGGGAGACCCAGTACTTC
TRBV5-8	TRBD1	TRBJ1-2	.	CASNDQTGQGFYGYTF	TGTGCCAGCAACGACCAAACGGGACAGGGATTCTATGGCTACACCTTC
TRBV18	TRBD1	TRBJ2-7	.	CASSRSTGEVYEQYF	TGTGCCAGCTCACGGTCTACAGGGGAAGTATACGAGCAGTACTTC
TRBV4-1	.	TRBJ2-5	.	CASSQVLKETQYF	TGCGCCAGCAGCCAAGTTCTAAAAGAGACCCAGTACTTC
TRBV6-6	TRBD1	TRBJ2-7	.	CASRKGTAGEDEQYF	TGTGCCAGCAGAAAAGGGACAGCCGGAGAGGACGAGCAGTACTTC
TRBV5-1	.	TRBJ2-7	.	CASSSGQSYEQYF	TGCGCCAGCAGCTCGGGACAATCCTACGAGCAGTACTTC
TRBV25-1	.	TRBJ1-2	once	CASASPGRLGYTF	TGTGCCAGCGCAAGCCCCGGGAGGCTTGGCTACACCTTC
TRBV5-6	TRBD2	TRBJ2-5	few	CASSFGLAQRAQETQYF	TGTGCCAGCAGCTTCGGACTAGCTCAGAGGGCCCAAGAGACCCAGTACTTC
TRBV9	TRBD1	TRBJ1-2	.	CASAPTGRGYGYTF	TGTGCCAGCGCACCGACAGGGCGGGGCTATGGCTACACCTTC
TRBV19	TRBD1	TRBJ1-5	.	CASSSGTGKGSNQPQHF	TGTGCCAGTTCCTCCGGGACAGGGAAAGGTTCCAATCAGCCCCAGCATTTT